This is a list of T cell receptor beta chains from one sample in a study of beta chain features in type 1 diabetes. Profiling relied on immunoSEQ multiplex PCR, and the TCRdb table lists in-frame clones only, not all of them. The sample lists hundreds of thousands of clones, roughly a sixth occurring once. Sequenced sample: naive CD4+ T cells from blood. Receptors were obtained from a woman aged 18-29 years in good health. Both conserved end residues are part of each CDR3. Fields, in order: V gene, clone size, J gene, D gene, CDR3 DNA, CDR3 protein. D genes are given only for firm matches. Expanded clones are given a class, and other clones once, few, many or no size at all.

>TRBV7-2|few|TRBJ2-6|NA
TGTGCCAGCAGCTCAGGGCGAGGGAATGGGGCCAACGTCCTGACTTTC
CASSSGRGNGANVLTF
>TRBV4-2|NA|TRBJ2-3|NA
TGTGCCAGCAGCCAAGTGATTTTCGAGGAGACGCAGTATTTT
CASSQVIFEETQYF
>TRBV7-2|NA|TRBJ2-1|NA
TGTGCCAGCAGCCCCTATGACCGAATCAATGAGCAGTTCTTC
CASSPYDRINEQFF
>TRBV7-2|NA|TRBJ2-7|NA
TGTGCCAGCAGCTTGGTGGGAGGACCGTCCTACGAGCAGTACTTC
CASSLVGGPSYEQYF
>TRBV7-2|NA|TRBJ2-4|NA
TGTGCCAGCAGCTTATCTGGCGGGGGCTCCAAAAACATTCAGTACTTC
CASSLSGGGSKNIQYF
>TRBV20-1|NA|TRBJ2-1|NA
TGCAGTGCCACAAGGGGAGGCTCCCAGTTCTTC
CSATRGGSQFF
>TRBV7-9|few|TRBJ2-7|TRBD1
TGTGCCAGCAGCGGACAGGACTCCTACGAGCAGTACTTC
CASSGQDSYEQYF
>TRBV25-1|few|TRBJ2-2|NA
TGTGCCAGCAGGGAGCTCACCGGGGAGCTGTTTTTT
CASRELTGELFF
>TRBV29-1|NA|TRBJ2-5|TRBD2
TGCAGCGTTGAAGATGGCGCGGGAGGGCCTCCAGGGACCCAGTACTTC
CSVEDGAGGPPGTQYF
>TRBV4-1|NA|TRBJ2-1|NA
TGCGCCAGCAGCCAACCGTTAAGGGCTGGGTACAATGAGCAGTTCTTC
CASSQPLRAGYNEQFF
>TRBV11-2|NA|TRBJ2-2|NA
TGTGCCAGCAGCACGGACAGAGTGACCGGGGAGCTGTTTTTT
CASSTDRVTGELFF
>TRBV7-6|NA|TRBJ2-1|TRBD2
TGTGCCAGCAGCCCCCAACGGACTAGCGGTAAATACAATGAGCAGTTCTTC
CASSPQRTSGKYNEQFF